The text below deals with one T cell receptor (beta chain). Antigen specificity is unknown. Execution of the assay was at deep level. Here immunoSEQ multiplex PCR was the method, and the copy in TCRdb shows in-frame clones only, minus some. In the table there are under 1 million clones, around 93% of which are singletons. This entry comes from a study of shared clonotypes between healthy human individuals. Overall study results and limits: Clonotypes that were shared across a handful of donors made up around 5.5% of naive CD4 clonotypes. Generation of non-shared clonotypes was less probable than generation of clonotypes shared by all four donors.

Germline values: CDR1 SGHTS, CDR2 YDEGEE. This CDR3 has 16 amino acids. Trimming removed 3 bases from V and 8 bases from J, with 22 bases in between. CD45RO-negative, CCR7-selected cells formed the naive CD8 fraction, which excluded terminally differentiated effector memory CD45RA+ cells. Material for sequencing was naive CD8+ T cells sorted from blood. The sequence derives from a young man in good health. The V and J genes are TRBV5-8 and TRBJ2-3; maybe TRBD1 (6 bases). Here the CDR3 DNA reads TGTGCCAGCAGCTCGAAGACAGGTTCCGATGGTGTTACGCAGTATTTT. It codes for CASSSKTGSDGVTQYF.